This entry lists 30 T cell receptor beta chains sequenced from one sample in a study of shared clonotypes between healthy human individuals. TCRdb's table, derived via immunoSEQ multiplex PCR, lists solely in-frame clones and lacks some. The table includes some 2.1 million clones, 90% to 95% detected once. The naive CD8 subset, CD45RO-negative cells positively selected for CCR7, excluded terminally differentiated effector memory CD45RA+ cells. Sequencing used naive CD8+ T cells from PBMCs. The receptors originated from a man younger than 35 in good health. Some clones in this sample may be carry-over from other donors' samples.

This clone is a singleton in its sample. This chain uses TRBV29-1 with TRBJ2-1, with TRBD2 identical over 7 bases. CDR3 size: 13 residues. Germline-derived CDR1 and CDR2 are SQVTM and ANQGSEA. V lost 4 bases, J lost 7 bases, and 7 bases stayed unmatched. The CDR3 here is CSVVWEGPNEQFF. In DNA form, the CDR3 reads TGCAGCGTTGTGTGGGAGGGCCCGAATGAGCAGTTCTTC.

The CDR3 DNA reads TGTGCCAGCAGTGCTACTAGGGGCTACGAGCAGTACTTC. It specifies CASSATRGYEQYF. The chain uses TRBV25-1 and TRBJ2-7, with D perhaps assigned TRBD1 or TRBD2 (5 bases each). V was cut by 4 bases and J by 3 bases, with 10 bases left in between. Germline lookup yields CDR1 MGHDK and CDR2 SYGVNS. This CDR3 has 13 amino acids.

The chain uses TRBV27 and TRBJ2-7; D unresolved. There are 12 residues in the CDR3. Germline V lookup: CDR1 MNHEY, CDR2 SMNVEV (reference sequence). Trimming took off 5 bases at V and 4 bases at J, with 9 bases between the two ends. The CDR3, as DNA: TGTGCCAGCAGTGCAACCCGTTACGAGCAGTACTTC. This codes for CASSATRYEQYF.

The chain uses TRBV18 and TRBJ2-1; the D gene is possibly TRBD2 (6 bases). The CDR3 sequence is 15 residues long. Trimming removed 6 bases at V and 7 bases at J, with 19 bases between. From germline, CDR1 is KGHSH and CDR2 LQKENI. The CDR3 DNA is TGTGCCAGCTCCCTCGGGAGAGGGGTGAGTAATGAGCAGTTCTTC. Translation: CASSLGRGVSNEQFF.

The V and J genes are TRBV27 and TRBJ2-5, with TRBD1 identical over 7 bases. Looked up from germline, CDR1 is MNHEY and CDR2 is SMNVEV (reference sequence). This CDR3 has 16 amino acids. V was pared by 0 bases and J by 2 bases, with 6 bases of the junction left unmatched. For the CDR3, the DNA is TGTGCCAGCAGTTTATCGTACAGGGGCGAACAAGAGACCCAGTACTTC. Amino acid sequence: CASSLSYRGEQETQYF.

In DNA form, the CDR3 reads TGTGCCAGCAGTTTATTTTGGTTGGCGGGAGGTCTACGGGAGCAGTACTTC. This gives the protein CASSLFWLAGGLREQYF. The gene calls are TRBV27 and TRBJ2-7; 8 nucleotides agree with TRBD2. The CDR3 covers 17 residues. V dropped 1 base and J dropped 7; count of bases not matched to a gene: 15. From germline, CDR1 is MNHEY and CDR2 SMNVEV (reference sequence).

The chain is built from TRBV11-3 and TRBJ2-2; D is unresolved. This CDR3 spans 15 amino acids. Trimming removed 1 base at V and 0 bases at J, with 6 bases between. Germline loops: CDR1 SGHNT, CDR2 YENEEA. The DNA of the CDR3 is TGTGCCAGCAGCTTAGGGATCGCGAACACCGGGGAGCTGTTTTTT. The encoded protein is CASSLGIANTGELFF.

The rearrangement uses TRBV7-9 and TRBJ2-1, with 7 nucleotides matching TRBD1. V lost 5 bases and J lost 4; bases outside the gene matches: 5. There are 14 residues in the CDR3. Germline CDR1 reads SEHNR; CDR2 reads FQNEAQ (reference sequence). CDR3 amino acids: CASSPSGQYNEQFF. The CDR3 nucleotides are TGTGCCAGCAGCCCATCGGGACAGTACAATGAGCAGTTCTTC.

The chain is built from TRBV29-1 and TRBJ2-7, with 7 bases aligning to TRBD1. The CDR3 length is 13 residues. The V gene end was trimmed by 5 bases and the J gene end by 4 bases; junction bases not matched to a gene: 8. The germline V gene has CDR1 SQVTM and CDR2 ANQGSEA. CDR3 sequence reads: CSVQLGRGYEQYF. The CDR3 DNA is TGCAGCGTTCAGTTGGGCAGGGGGTACGAGCAGTACTTC.

V gene TRBV28 combines with J gene TRBJ1-2; tentative D call: TRBD1 (5 bases). The length of the CDR3 is 13 residues. Trimming pared 6 bases from V and 2 bases from J, leaving 10 bases between. CDR1 and CDR2 from the germline V gene are MDHEN and SYDVKM. CDR3: CASSKDRNYGYTF. The CDR3 DNA is TGTGCCAGCAGCAAAGACAGAAACTATGGCTACACCTTC.

The V and J genes are TRBV7-8 and TRBJ2-1, with TRBD2 matching over 10 bases. This CDR3 spans 19 amino acids. The germline V gene encodes CDR1 SGHVS and CDR2 FQNEAQ. Trimming at V came to 6 bases and at J to 0 bases, leaving 14 bases not matched to a gene. The CDR3 loop is CASRLRELAGLTSYNEQFF. DNA for the CDR3: TGTGCCAGCAGGTTACGCGAACTAGCGGGACTTACCTCCTACAATGAGCAGTTCTTC.

The J gene is TRBJ2-7, the V gene TRBV4-3; possible D gene TRBD2, 6 bases. The CDR3 runs to 16 residues. V was trimmed by 0 bases and J by 3 bases, leaving 15 bases between them. Germline CDR1 is LGHNA and CDR2 is YSLEER. CDR3 DNA sequence: TGCGCCAGCAGCCAAGATCGCGGAGGGGCGTACTACGAGCAGTACTTC. Amino acid sequence: CASSQDRGGAYYEQYF.

This chain links TRBV6-1 with TRBJ1-1, with D tentatively TRBD1 (5 bases). V lost 4 bases and J 0 bases, leaving 18 bases between the germline ends. CDR1 MNHNS and CDR2 SASEGT come from the germline V gene. This CDR3 comprises 17 residues. The DNA of the CDR3 is TGTGCCAGCAGTGGACTGGGACTCCGGAGCTTGAACACTGAAGCTTTCTTT. It translates to CASSGLGLRSLNTEAFF.

This chain joins TRBV9 and TRBJ2-1, with D possibly being TRBD2 (5 bases). V lost 0 bases and J lost 4, with 14 bases in between. This CDR3 is 16 amino acids long. CDR1 SGDLS and CDR2 YYNGEE come from the germline V gene. In nucleotides, the CDR3 is TGTGCCAGCAGCGTAGTAACGGCTAGGGAGTACAATGAGCAGTTCTTC. This translates into CASSVVTAREYNEQFF. Full variable domain (rest looked up from reference TRBV9 and TRBJ2-1): DSGVTQTPKHLITATGQRVTLRCSPRSGDLSVYWYQQSLDQGLQFLIQYYNGEERAKGNILERFSAQQFPDLHSELNLSSLELGDSALYFCASSVVTAREYNEQFFGPGTRLTVL.

The J gene is TRBJ1-1, the V gene TRBV14; weak D call: TRBD1 (5 bases). Germline CDR1 reads SGHDN; CDR2 reads FVKESK. This CDR3 comprises 15 residues. The V end was cut by 6 bases, the J end by 0 bases, with 14 bases between. In DNA form, the CDR3 reads TGTGCCAGCAGTCGGGGACGGAACATGAACACTGAAGCTTTCTTT. This gives the protein CASSRGRNMNTEAFF.

The chain links TRBV6-4 to TRBJ2-3, with 9 bases lining up with TRBD1. The ends lost 8 bases at V and 6 bases at J; junction bases unmatched: 12. The CDR3 runs to 15 residues. The germline V gene encodes CDR1 MRHNA and CDR2 SNTAGT. For the CDR3, the DNA is TGTGCCAGCCCCTCCAGGGACAGGGATACCGATACGCAGTATTTT. Its protein is CASPSRDRDTDTQYF.

The chain uses TRBV27 and TRBJ1-2, with a weak D call TRBD1 (5 bases). The V end was cut by 2 bases, the J end by 8 bases, with 15 bases between. CDR1 MNHEY and CDR2 SMNVEV come from the germline V gene (reference sequence). This CDR3 comprises 14 residues. In DNA form, the CDR3 reads TGTGCCAGCAGTTTAGGGGGTTCCGCGGGAGGCTACACCTTC. This translates into CASSLGGSAGGYTF.

The rearrangement uses TRBV19 and TRBJ1-2, with D possibly being TRBD1 (5 bases). In germline, CDR1 is LNHDA, CDR2 SQIVND (reference sequence). The CDR3 consists of 17 residues. Trimming took off 5 bases at V and 2 bases at J, with 21 bases between the two ends. The CDR3 protein is CASSPYGATKGNYGYTF. The CDR3 DNA follows: TGTGCCAGTAGTCCATACGGGGCTACAAAAGGGAACTATGGCTACACCTTC.

This chain connects TRBV27 to TRBJ2-3; D is possibly TRBD1 (6 bases). The V gene lost 3 bases and the J gene lost 0 bases, with 16 bases spanning the gap. Germline loops: CDR1 MNHEY, CDR2 SMNVEV (reference sequence). This CDR3 has 17 residues. The CDR3 is CASSFLDRYLSTDTQYF. Here the CDR3 DNA reads TGTGCCAGCAGTTTCTTGGACAGATACCTTAGCACAGATACGCAGTATTTT.

The rearrangement uses TRBV27 and TRBJ1-5, with no clear D. The CDR3 consists of 15 residues. The germline V gene has CDR1 MNHEY and CDR2 SMNVEV (reference sequence). Trimming cost V 6 bases and J 5 bases, with 17 bases left between them. The CDR3 is CASSNSGATYQPQHF. The CDR3 bases are TGTGCCAGCAGCAACTCCGGAGCGACATATCAGCCCCAGCATTTT.

This sequence joins TRBV28 and TRBJ2-2, with a weak D call TRBD2 (6 bases). Trimming left V 3 bases short and J 6 bases short, with 23 bases between. Germline assignment: CDR1 MDHEN and CDR2 SYDVKM. This CDR3 is built from 18 residues. The CDR3 loop reads CASSFPQVSGPGAGELFF. The CDR3 nucleotides are TGTGCCAGCAGTTTCCCGCAGGTATCCGGACCGGGAGCCGGGGAGCTGTTTTTT.

V usage is TRBV10-1 and J usage is TRBJ1-5, with D hard to call. Trimming pared 7 bases from V and 2 bases from J, leaving 15 bases between. Germline values: CDR1 WNHNN, CDR2 SYGVQD (reference sequence). The CDR3 runs 15 residues. The CDR3 reads CASTRGSLGNQPQHF. The CDR3 DNA sequence: TGCGCCAGCACCCGGGGTAGCCTCGGCAATCAGCCCCAGCATTTT.

The gene calls are TRBV20-1 and TRBJ2-7; D unresolved. There are 11 residues in the CDR3. Germline values: CDR1 DFQATT, CDR2 SNEGSKA (reference sequence). Trimming left V 6 bases short and J 7 bases short, with 13 bases between. Here the CDR3 reads CSAPAQLEQYF. For the CDR3, the DNA is TGCAGTGCCCCAGCTCAACTGGAGCAGTACTTC.

The chain couples TRBV19 to TRBJ1-2; D not certain. V was shortened by 6 bases and J by 2 bases, with 13 bases between the two germline ends. Germline CDR1 LNHDA, CDR2 SQIVND (reference sequence). This CDR3 is built from 14 residues. The CDR3 loop is CASSLAEGNYGYTF. Written as DNA, the CDR3 is TGTGCCAGTAGCCTAGCCGAGGGAAACTATGGCTACACCTTC.

The genes are TRBV28 and TRBJ1-5; no clear D gene. Between the trimmed V and J ends, which lost 8 bases and 0 bases, there was a span of 11 bases. This CDR3 has 14 amino acids. Germline loops: CDR1 MDHEN, CDR2 SYDVKM. The CDR3 DNA sequence: TGTGCCAGCCTCACGTCGGGTAGCAATCAGCCCCAGCATTTT. It yields the protein CASLTSGSNQPQHF.

This clone was picked up a small number of times. J is TRBJ1-2 and V is TRBV5-4; D might be TRBD1 (6 bases). This CDR3 has 13 residues. Germline CDR1 and CDR2: SGHNT and YYREEE (reference sequence). V was cut by 4 bases and J by 5 bases, with 12 bases left in between. CDR3 in amino acids: CASSPDRIYGYTF. In DNA, the CDR3 is TGTGCCAGCAGCCCCGACAGGATTTATGGCTACACCTTC.

The chain is built from TRBV14 and TRBJ2-7, with 8 bases fitting TRBD1. The junction had 10 bases not matched to a gene; V was cut back by 2 bases and J by 7 bases. The CDR3 contains 15 residues. From germline, CDR1 is SGHDN and CDR2 FVKESK. The CDR3 is CASSQMAGGLWEQYF. The CDR3 bases are TGTGCCAGCAGCCAAATGGCAGGGGGCCTATGGGAGCAGTACTTC.

The V call is TRBV28, the J call TRBJ2-7; 10 positions agree with TRBD1. Germline CDR1 and CDR2: MDHEN and SYDVKM. Trimming removed 6 bases from V and 3 bases from J; junction bases left unmatched: 11. The CDR3 runs 16 residues. CDR3 coding DNA: TGTGCCAGCAGGGACCTCCGGGACAGGGGAGACTACGAGCAGTACTTC. Protein sequence: CASRDLRDRGDYEQYF.

The rearrangement links TRBV29-1 to TRBJ1-4; D gene unclear. Germline V gene sequence: CDR1 SQVTM, CDR2 ANQGSEA. Trimming took off 5 bases at V and 3 bases at J, with 19 bases between the two ends. CDR3 length: 16 amino acids. The CDR3 DNA follows: TGCAGCGTTCCTCTGCGGCAAGGTCTGGCTAATGAAAAACTGTTTTTT. Translating gives CSVPLRQGLANEKLFF. Together with reference TRBV29-1 and TRBJ1-4, the CDR3 gives the full variable domain: SAVISQKPSRDICQRGTSLTIQCQVDSQVTMMFWYRQQPGQSLTLIATANQGSEATYESGFVIDKFPISRPNLTFSTLTVSNMSPEDSSIYLCSVPLRQGLANEKLFFGSGTQLSVL.

The chain is built from TRBV4-1 and TRBJ1-4, with 9 bases matching TRBD1. Germline assignment: CDR1 MGHRA and CDR2 YSYEKL. The CDR3 is 16 amino acids. Unmatched junction bases numbered 9, after V lost 3 bases and J lost 7 bases. For the CDR3, the DNA is TGCGCCAGCAGCCAGCCCAAGGGACAGGGAGGTGAAAAACTGTTTTTT. It translates to CASSQPKGQGGEKLFF.